These 27 T cell receptor beta chains were all obtained from the same sample, sequenced in a study of T cell responses to AZD1222 COVID-19 vaccine. This table comes from immunoSEQ multiplex PCR, and its TCRdb copy is limited to in-frame clones, with some not included. The data contain 150,000 to 190,000 clones, 80% to 90% of them singletons. The specimen comprised peripheral blood, sampled after recovery from COVID-19. These receptors all come from an adult who had recovered from COVID-19.

This chain uses TRBV3-1 (or the pseudogene TRBV3-2) with TRBJ1-1, with D possibly TRBD1 on 6 matching bases. Germline assignment: CDR1 LGHDT and CDR2 YNNKEL (reference sequence). Trimming shortened V by 1 base and J by 3 bases, and 12 bases separated the two germline ends. This CDR3 comprises 15 residues. CDR3 nucleotide sequence: TGTGCCAGCAGCCAAGGAGGGGGTTGGGACACTGAAGCTTTCTTT. It specifies CASSQGGGWDTEAFF.

This clone was seen only once. This chain joins TRBV5-4 and TRBJ1-1, with 8 bases aligning to TRBD1. CDR3 size: 14 residues. Germline CDR1 reads SGHNT; CDR2 reads YYREEE (reference sequence). J was trimmed by 4 bases and V by 3 bases; bases with no gene match: 5. CDR3 coding DNA: TGTGCCAGCAGCTCCGGCGACAGGGGCACTGAAGCTTTCTTT. This sequence encodes CASSSGDRGTEAFF. The variable domain in full, with the rest retrieved from reference TRBV5-4 and TRBJ1-1, is ETGVTQSPTHLIKTRGQQVTLRCSSQSGHNTVSWYQQALGQGPQFIFQYYREEENGRGNFPPRFSGLQFPNYSSELNVNALELDDSALYLCASSSGDRGTEAFFGQGTRLTVV.

The genes are TRBV6-2 or TRBV6-3 and TRBJ1-1, with D unclear. The CDR3 length is 15 residues. Trimming cost V 3 bases and J 4 bases, with 15 bases left between them. The germline CDR1 and CDR2 sequences are MNHEY and SVGEGT. The CDR3 DNA is TGTGCCAGCAGTTATCACTCGACTCCGGGCACTGAAGCTTTCTTT. It encodes CASSYHSTPGTEAFF.

V and J are TRBV3-1 (or the pseudogene TRBV3-2) and TRBJ2-3; D might be TRBD2 (5 bases). In germline, CDR1 is LGHDT, CDR2 YNNKEL (reference sequence). CDR3 length: 12 residues. Trimming took 0 bases from V and 9 from J, leaving 7 bases between them. This CDR3 is CASSQEASTQYF. CDR3 nucleotide sequence: TGTGCCAGCAGCCAAGAGGCTAGCACGCAGTATTTT.

The chain joins TRBV11-1 to TRBJ2-2; a weak D match, TRBD2 (5 bases). Germline V gene data show CDR1 as SGHAT and CDR2 as FQDESV (reference sequence). V dropped 5 bases and J dropped 4 bases, with 11 bases sitting between them. The CDR3 sequence is 14 residues long. The CDR3 coding sequence is TGTGCCAGCAGCCCCTCCCGGGGCACCGGGGAGCTGTTTTTT. It encodes CASSPSRGTGELFF.

The chain links TRBV7-2 to TRBJ1-2; D gene unclear. The V and J ends lost 1 base and 7 bases respectively, with 19 bases between them. The CDR3 totals 16 residues. The germline V gene has CDR1 SGHTA and CDR2 FQGNSA. CDR3 in DNA: TGTGCCAGCAGCTTAGGTCTCGGACCCTCATTGGGTGGCTACACCTTC. Protein sequence: CASSLGLGPSLGGYTF.

CDR3 region: CASSDQGGRGNSPLHF. The DNA for the CDR3 is TGTGCCAGCAGTGATCAAGGTGGGAGGGGTAATTCACCCCTCCACTTT. The chain joins TRBV25-1 to TRBJ1-6, with D possibly being TRBD1 (5 bases). CDR3 length: 16 residues. Trimming shortened V by 3 bases and J by 6 bases, and 15 bases separated the two germline ends. Per the germline V gene, CDR1 is MGHDK and CDR2 is SYGVNS.

The chain joins TRBV19 to TRBJ2-1, with 9 nucleotides matching TRBD2. Germline CDR1 reads LNHDA; CDR2 reads SQIVND (reference sequence). CDR3 length equals 15 residues. Losses at the gene ends were 6 bases for V and 6 bases for J; bases not matched to a gene: 9. The CDR3 DNA is TGTGCCAGTAGCTCGACTGGCGGGGGGGCCAATGAGCAGTTCTTC. Its protein product is CASSSTGGGANEQFF.

The chain couples TRBV2 to TRBJ1-1; D is unresolved. V shed 7 bases and J shed 6 bases, with 12 bases lying between them. CDR1 SNHLY and CDR2 FYNNEI come from the germline V gene. The CDR3 runs to 12 residues. CDR3: CASKSGWAEAFF. Written as DNA, the CDR3 is TGTGCCAGCAAGAGCGGGTGGGCTGAAGCTTTCTTT.

The table lists this clone with a count of one. The genes are TRBV19 and TRBJ2-7; D is ambiguous. The CDR3 sequence is 15 residues long. Trimming shortened V by 5 bases and J by 1 base, and 15 bases separated the two germline ends. Germline CDR1 is LNHDA and CDR2 is SQIVND (reference sequence). The CDR3 here is CASSPPGPRSYEQYF. The CDR3 DNA sequence: TGTGCCAGTAGTCCCCCGGGTCCTCGGTCCTACGAGCAGTACTTC.

The chain recombines TRBV27 with TRBJ1-6, with TRBD1 as a possible D gene (5 bases). The CDR3 consists of 18 residues. The germline V and J ends were trimmed by 0 bases and 3 bases, with 15 bases remaining between them. The germline V gene has CDR1 MNHEY and CDR2 SMNVEV (reference sequence). In nucleotides, the CDR3 is TGTGCCAGCAGTTTATCGAAGACCGGCAGGGTCTATAATTCACCCCTCCACTTT. Translating it yields CASSLSKTGRVYNSPLHF.

V and J are TRBV19 and TRBJ2-7; TRBD2 matches 10 bases. V trimming: 3 bases; J trimming: 6 bases; junction bases outside the gene matches: 5. This CDR3 is 14 amino acids long. CDR1 and CDR2 (germline): LNHDA, SQIVND (reference sequence). The CDR3 nucleotides are TGTGCCAGTAGTATCGGGCTAGCGGGAGCCGAGCAGTACTTC. Translating it yields CASSIGLAGAEQYF.

This clone came up a few times. The rearrangement joins TRBV9 to TRBJ2-7; 7 nucleotides agree with TRBD1. Unmatched junction bases numbered 8, after V lost 5 bases and J lost 6 bases. The CDR3 is 13 amino acids. Germline V CDR1 and CDR2: SGDLS, YYNGEE. CDR3 bases: TGTGCCAGCAGGATAAGACAGGGCGGCGAGCAGTACTTC. Residues: CASRIRQGGEQYF.

This sequence joins TRBV4-1 and TRBJ1-5, with a possible D match to TRBD1 (6 bases). The ends were cut back, 1 base at V and 7 bases at J, with 14 bases in the middle. The CDR3 is made up of 15 amino acids. Per germline, CDR1 MGHRA and CDR2 YSYEKL. The chain's CDR3 is CASSQGLAGEQPQHF. The CDR3 coding sequence is TGCGCCAGCAGCCAAGGGTTGGCAGGGGAGCAGCCCCAGCATTTT.

With regard to this clone: The germline gene is not matched at one end of the junction; a read error may be the cause. CDR3 nucleotides: TGTGCCAGTAGTTTAGAAGCCCGGACTCAAGGGGCCTACGAGCAGTACTTC. Residues: CASSLEARTQGAYEQYF. The chain is built from TRBV19 and TRBJ2-7; D possibly matches TRBD1 or TRBD2 (5 bases each). This CDR3 contains 17 residues. Germline-derived CDR1 and CDR2 are LNHDA and SQIVND (reference sequence). Using reference TRBV19 and TRBJ2-7 for the parts outside the CDR3, the full variable domain is DGGITQSPKYLFRKEGQNVTLSCEQNLNHDAMYWYRQDPGQGLRLIYYSQIVNDFQKGDIAEGYSVSREKKESFPLTVTSAQKNPTAFYLCASSLEARTQGAYEQYFGPGTRLTVT.

The genes are TRBV7-2 and TRBJ1-5; D gene uncertain. V shed 6 bases and J shed 2 bases, with 11 bases lying between them. CDR3 size: 14 residues. Germline V lookup: CDR1 SGHTA, CDR2 FQGNSA. CDR3 DNA: TGTGCCAGCAGGCCCTCGCCGGGCAATCAGCCCCAGCATTTT. Protein: CASRPSPGNQPQHF.

This clone was seen a few times. This rearrangement joins TRBV29-1 to TRBJ1-3; no reliable D call. The CDR3 length is 12 residues. CDR1 is SQVTM and CDR2 is ANQGSEA in the germline V gene. The V gene lost 1 base and the J gene lost 6 bases, with 7 bases spanning the gap. The CDR3 DNA follows: TGCAGCGTTGAAGGGGTTCCAAACACCATATATTTT. Its translation: CSVEGVPNTIYF.

V usage is TRBV3-1 (or the pseudogene TRBV3-2) and J usage is TRBJ2-7; 12 nucleotides line up with TRBD2. In germline, CDR1 is LGHDT, CDR2 YNNKEL (reference sequence). V lost 4 bases to trimming and J lost 5 bases; unmatched junction nucleotides: 6. The CDR3 is made up of 15 amino acids. This chain's CDR3 is CASSLGLAGVNEQYF. The CDR3 nucleotides read TGTGCCAGCAGCCTGGGACTAGCGGGTGTCAACGAGCAGTACTTC.

The chain has TRBV9 and TRBJ1-5; no definite D call. Trimming shortened V by 7 bases and J by 1 base, and 12 bases separated the two germline ends. Germline-derived CDR1 and CDR2 are SGDLS and YYNGEE. The CDR3 spans 14 residues. The CDR3 DNA follows: TGTGCCAGCGGCCTCGGCGCAAGCAATCAGCCCCAGCATTTT. Its translation is CASGLGASNQPQHF.

The chain links TRBV9 to TRBJ2-3; 9 bases are a match to TRBD2. Germline-derived CDR1 and CDR2 are SGDLS and YYNGEE. The CDR3 runs 17 residues. The J segment lost 2 bases and the V segment lost 3 bases, leaving 10 bases of the junction unmatched. CDR3 residues: CASSAHSGGRVTDTQYF. The CDR3 DNA follows: TGTGCCAGCAGCGCCCACAGCGGCGGGAGGGTCACAGATACGCAGTATTTT.

The chain recombines TRBV7-9 with TRBJ1-1; 8 bases agree with TRBD1. This CDR3 has 11 residues. Per the germline V gene, CDR1 is SEHNR and CDR2 is FQNEAQ (reference sequence). The V and J ends lost 11 bases and 1 base, in that order; junction bases with no gene match: 0. The CDR3 sequence is CAGTGNTEAFF. CDR3 coding DNA: TGTGCCGGGACAGGGAACACTGAAGCTTTCTTT.

This clone was counted a single time. The genes are TRBV6-6 and TRBJ1-1, with D unclear. The CDR3 runs to 14 residues. CDR1 and CDR2 (germline): MNHNY, SVGAGI (reference sequence). V was shortened by 2 bases and J by 1 base, with 8 bases between the two germline ends. The CDR3 spells CASSYTRSNTEAFF. The CDR3 DNA follows: TGTGCCAGCAGTTACACGAGGTCGAACACTGAAGCTTTCTTT.

V and J are TRBV6-2 or TRBV6-3 and TRBJ2-7; 8 bases match TRBD1. The germline V gene has CDR1 MNHEY and CDR2 SVGEGT. This CDR3 comprises 13 residues. V trimming: 7 bases; J trimming: 9 bases; junction bases outside the gene matches: 11. CDR3 amino acids: CASTPTTGAGQYF. The CDR3 DNA is TGTGCCAGCACCCCTACGACAGGGGCTGGGCAGTACTTC.

Concerning this clone: Distinct nucleotide sequences in the sample also encode this CDR3. V usage is TRBV20-1 and J usage is TRBJ2-5; the D gene is possibly TRBD2 (5 bases). Germline V gives CDR1 DFQATT, CDR2 SNEGSKA (reference sequence). Trimming took off 5 bases at V and 5 bases at J, with 9 bases between the two ends. This CDR3 is 11 amino acids long. Written as DNA, the CDR3 is TGCAGTGCTCATAGAGGGGAGACCCAGTACTTC. Amino acid sequence: CSAHRGETQYF.

This chain's CDR3 is CASSNRGKNSPLHF. The CDR3 DNA is TGTGCCAGCTCCAACAGGGGTAAGAATTCACCCCTCCACTTT. The chain combines TRBV25-1 with TRBJ1-6; 7 nucleotides align to TRBD1. Trimming took 8 bases from V and 7 from J; bases not matched to a gene: 8. Per germline, CDR1 MGHDK and CDR2 SYGVNS. There are 14 residues in the CDR3.

CDR3 sequence: CASGDKAASTEAFF. For the CDR3, the DNA is TGTGCCAGCGGGGACAAAGCGGCGAGCACTGAAGCTTTCTTT. The rearrangement links TRBV6-5 to TRBJ1-1; D might be TRBD1 (6 bases). The germline V gene encodes CDR1 MNHEY and CDR2 SVGAGI. V lost 8 bases to trimming and J lost 4 bases, with 17 bases between them. The CDR3 runs to 14 residues.

The chain is built from TRBV3-1 (or the pseudogene TRBV3-2) and TRBJ2-7, with 15 bases fitting TRBD2. Trimming cost V 3 bases and J 6 bases; bases outside gene matches: 3. The CDR3 is 15 amino acids. CDR1 is LGHDT, CDR2 YNNKEL, per germline (reference sequence). CDR3 nucleotide sequence: TGTGCCAGCAGCCAGGGACTAGCGGGAGGAGCCGAGCAGTACTTC. Protein product: CASSQGLAGGAEQYF.